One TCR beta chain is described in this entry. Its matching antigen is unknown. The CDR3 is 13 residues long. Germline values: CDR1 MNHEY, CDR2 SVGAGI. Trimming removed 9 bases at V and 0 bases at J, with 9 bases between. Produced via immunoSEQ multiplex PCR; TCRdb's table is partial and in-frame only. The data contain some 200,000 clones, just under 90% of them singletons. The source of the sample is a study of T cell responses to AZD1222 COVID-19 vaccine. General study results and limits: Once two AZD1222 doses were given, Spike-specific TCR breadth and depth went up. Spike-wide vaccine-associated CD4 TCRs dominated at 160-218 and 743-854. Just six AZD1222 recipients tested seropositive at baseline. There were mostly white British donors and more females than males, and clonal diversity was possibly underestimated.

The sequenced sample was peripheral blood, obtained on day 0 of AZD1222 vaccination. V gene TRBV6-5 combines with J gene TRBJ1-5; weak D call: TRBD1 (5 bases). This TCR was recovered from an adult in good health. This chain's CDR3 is CASSRDSNQPQHF. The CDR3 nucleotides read TGTGCCAGTTCCAGGGATAGCAATCAGCCCCAGCATTTT.